These 15 T cell receptor beta chains share one sample of origin, sequenced in a study of beta chain features in type 1 diabetes. Investigators reverse transcribed all isolated RNA, so they sequenced expressed TCRB transcripts. This table comes from immunoSEQ multiplex PCR, and its TCRdb copy is limited to in-frame clones, with some not included. The sample carries 900,000 or so clones, 15% to 20% recorded once. Sequencing was carried out using naive CD4+ T cells from blood. Receptors were obtained from a woman between 18 and 30 years old in good health.

The gene calls are TRBV11-2 and TRBJ2-1; 9 nucleotides match TRBD2. Germline CDR1 and CDR2: SGHAT and FQNNGV. This CDR3 is built from 15 residues. V lost 5 bases to trimming and J lost 8 bases; unmatched junction nucleotides: 10. The CDR3 DNA reads as TGTGCCAGCAGCGACCTTGCGGGAGGGCTAGATGAGCAGTTCTTC. This gives the protein CASSDLAGGLDEQFF.

This clone was observed a handful of times. The chain carries TRBV2 and TRBJ2-5; TRBD1 matches at 8 bases. Germline CDR1 reads SNHLY; CDR2 reads FYNNEI. Unmatched junction bases numbered 8, after V lost 5 bases and J lost 3 bases. The CDR3 has 15 residues. DNA for the CDR3: TGTGCCAGCAGTTACAGGGGGACCAATAAAGAGACCCAGTACTTC. It codes for CASSYRGTNKETQYF.

This clone was seen a few times. This chain uses TRBV9 with TRBJ2-3; the D gene is possibly TRBD2 (5 bases). CDR1 SGDLS and CDR2 YYNGEE come from the germline V gene. Trimming took 0 bases from V and 6 from J, leaving 17 bases between them. The CDR3 is 16 residues long. The DNA of the CDR3 is TGTGCCAGCAGCGTAGGCCCCGGGAATCGTTTGGATACGCAGTATTTT. Encoded protein: CASSVGPGNRLDTQYF.

The V and J genes are TRBV7-2 and TRBJ2-2; 10 nucleotides align to TRBD2. Germline values: CDR1 SGHTA, CDR2 FQGNSA. J lost 6 bases, V lost 2 bases, and 6 bases had no gene match. The CDR3 is made up of 16 amino acids. The CDR3 reads CASSLQGLALSGELFF. The CDR3 DNA is TGTGCCAGCAGCTTACAGGGACTAGCGTTATCCGGGGAGCTGTTTTTT.

This clone turned up a few times. V usage is TRBV6-1 and J usage is TRBJ2-7; no firm D call. The CDR3 covers 14 residues. Trimming stripped 5 bases from V and 2 bases from J, with 13 bases between. From germline, CDR1 is MNHNS and CDR2 SASEGT. The CDR3 DNA reads TGTGCCAGCAGTTTACTTTTCGGACCCTACGAGCAGTACTTC. Translated: CASSLLFGPYEQYF.

This clone was counted only a few times. The CDR3 loop reads CASSKKGMVTGGYTF. CDR3 sequence (DNA): TGTGCCAGCAGCAAAAAGGGGATGGTGACGGGCGGCTACACCTTC. This rearrangement joins TRBV21-1 to TRBJ1-2; TRBD1 is taken as the D call from the table, unchecked against the DNA. TRBV21-1 counts as a pseudogene. This CDR3 region has 15 residues.

In its sample, this clone was seen a few times. This sequence joins TRBV21-1 and TRBJ2-1; the listed D gene, TRBD1, was not tested against the DNA. TRBV21-1 is deemed a pseudogene. This CDR3 contains 21 residues. CDR3 DNA: TGTGCCAGCAGTGCCGAGTGGGGGCGGTGGGCGATCCTCGAAAAGGGCAATGAGCAGTTCTTC. This codes for CASSAEWGRWAILEKGNEQFF.

The V call is TRBV2, the J call TRBJ2-5; 9 bases agree with TRBD1. The ends lost 5 bases at V and 4 bases at J; junction bases unmatched: 5. Germline V lookup: CDR1 SNHLY, CDR2 FYNNEI. This CDR3 comprises 14 residues. The CDR3 DNA sequence: TGTGCCAGCAGTTGGGACAGGGATGTAGAGACCCAGTACTTC. The encoded protein is CASSWDRDVETQYF.

A few counts support this clone. V gene TRBV7-8 combines with J gene TRBJ1-5, with D perhaps TRBD1 (6 bases). From germline, CDR1 is SGHVS and CDR2 FQNEAQ. This CDR3 region has 16 residues. V was trimmed by 4 bases and J by 1 base, leaving 14 bases between them. The CDR3 nucleotides are TGTGCCAGCAGCTCTCCGGGGAGGGGGAGCAATCAGCCCCAGCATTTT. This encodes CASSSPGRGSNQPQHF. The whole variable domain, remainder taken from reference TRBV7-8 and TRBJ1-5, is GAGVSQSPRYKVAKRGQDVALRCDPISGHVSLFWYQQALGQGPEFLTYFQNEAQLDKSGLPSDRFFAERPEGSVSTLKIQRTQQEDSAVYLCASSSPGRGSNQPQHFGDGTRLSIL.

This clone was counted between two and nine times. Other DNA sequences in this sample translate to the same CDR3. The CDR3 nucleotides read TGTGCCAGCAGTGAACAGGGGTTCTACGAGCAGTACTTC. Translated: CASSEQGFYEQYF. This chain joins TRBV2 and TRBJ2-7; weak D call: TRBD1 (6 bases). CDR1 is SNHLY and CDR2 is FYNNEI in the germline V gene. CDR3 length: 13 amino acids. Trimming took off 2 bases at V and 3 bases at J, with 8 bases between the two ends.

The V call is TRBV9, the J call TRBJ1-2, with D perhaps matching TRBD1 (6 bases). CDR1 is SGDLS, CDR2 YYNGEE, per germline. V lost 0 bases, J lost 6 bases, and 12 bases lay in between. The CDR3 covers 14 residues. CDR3 nucleotide sequence: TGTGCCAGCAGCGTAGGGACAGAACCTCATGGCTACACCTTC. Its protein is CASSVGTEPHGYTF.

This clone has only a few counts. This chain uses TRBV5-1 with TRBJ1-2; D unclear. This CDR3 has 13 amino acids. V lost 1 base and J 5 bases, leaving 9 bases between the germline ends. Germline CDR1 is SGHRS and CDR2 is YFSETQ. CDR3 nucleotide sequence: TGCGCCAGCAGCTTGTTTCCAGAATATGGCTACACCTTC. Its protein product is CASSLFPEYGYTF.

The gene calls are TRBV7-8 and TRBJ2-7, with a weak D call TRBD2 (6 bases). The CDR3 totals 13 residues. Trimming removed 1 base from V and 10 bases from J, with 14 bases in between. The germline V gene encodes CDR1 SGHVS and CDR2 FQNEAQ. In nucleotides, the CDR3 is TGTGCCAGCAGCTTAGTGGTAGCGGATGACCAGTACTTC. Translated: CASSLVVADDQYF.

The chain recombines TRBV5-4 with TRBJ2-7; possible D gene TRBD1, 5 bases. V shed 1 base and J shed 6 bases, with 8 bases lying between them. Germline CDR1 reads SGHNT; CDR2 reads YYREEE (reference sequence). This CDR3 is 12 amino acids long. CDR3 coding DNA: TGTGCCAGCAGCTTGCAGGGTGGCGAGCAGTACTTC. This translates into CASSLQGGEQYF.

The chain recombines TRBV28 with TRBJ2-3, with D maybe TRBD2 (5 bases). V was pared by 5 bases and J by 3 bases, with 9 bases between. This CDR3 is built from 13 residues. Germline CDR1 and CDR2: MDHEN and SYDVKM. This chain's CDR3 is CASSPRLTDTQYF. The CDR3 DNA follows: TGTGCCAGCAGTCCCAGACTAACAGATACGCAGTATTTT.